This TCR beta chain was captured by sequencing in a study of cytomegalovirus exposure and HLA in healthy donors. Study-wide findings and caveats: Researchers catalogued about 150 TCR beta chains as cytomegalovirus-associated.

PCR employed 60 Vbeta and 13 Jbeta primers. The repertoire was sequenced with immunoSEQ multiplex PCR; TCRdb's copy has only in-frame clones and lacks some. The sample lists tens of thousands of clones, 10% occurring once. Trimming left V 3 bases short and J 3 bases short, with 11 bases between. CDR3 length equals 14 residues. Germline assignment: CDR1 SGHAT and CDR2 FQNNGV. Concerning this clone: Its specificity is not known.

The receptor was isolated from a man aged 60 to 75 in good health and CMV-seropositive. V gene TRBV11-2 combines with J gene TRBJ2-5, with a tentative D call TRBD2 (7 bases). The specimen was PBMCs. The DNA of the CDR3 is TGTGCCAGCAGCTTGCGGGGGCCGGAAGAGACCCAGTACTTC. It is translated as CASSLRGPEETQYF.